This entry describes one T cell receptor (beta chain). Trimming pared 5 bases from V and 0 bases from J, leaving 11 bases between. The CDR3 spans 15 residues. CD8+ and CD4+ T cells taken from blood had their TCR beta sequenced. The multiple sclerosis controls, all treatment-naive patients, had relapsing-remitting disease that was stable or active. Roughly 0.45 to 1 ug RNA was reverse transcribed with random hexamers. TCR beta CDR3 was amplified by immunoSEQ multiplex PCR. This amplification extended across 54 Vbeta and 13 Jbeta segments. A single record per CDR3 protein comes from TCRdb applying MiXCR to the immunoSEQ multiplex PCR reads. The table has about 200,000 distinct CDR3 sequences, 95% seen once. This sample stems from a study of CD8 T cells in Susac syndrome.

The specimen was CD4+ T cells from PBMCs. The TCR originated in a human donor with multiple sclerosis. V usage is TRBV12-3 or TRBV12-4 and J usage is TRBJ1-5; possibly TRBD1 for D (5 bases). This CDR3 is CASSPSGPSNQPQHF. In nucleotides, the CDR3 is TGTGCCAGCAGTCCCTCGGGACCTAGCAATCAGCCCCAGCATTTT.